The T cell receptor beta chain under discussion was sequenced for a study of cytomegalovirus exposure and HLA in healthy donors. Here immunoSEQ multiplex PCR was the method, and the copy in TCRdb shows in-frame clones only, minus some. The repertoire has roughly 100,000 clones, about 88% of them found once; the top ten carry less than 2%. Study results and limitations: Cytomegalovirus-associated TCR beta chains were listed, numbering 150 to 200. Reportedly, cytomegalovirus status was diagnosed with high sensitivity and specificity. Subsequent analysis revealed that first-cohort TCR clusters tended to co-occur in the 130 or so validation repertoires. Rare TCR sequences dominated, though some public TCRs recurred in many donors.

V lost 4 bases and J lost 7, with 15 bases in between. Germline values: CDR1 MGHDK, CDR2 SYGVNS. The CDR3 sequence is 14 residues long. Details on this clone: Its antigen remains unknown.

This sequence joins TRBV25-1 and TRBJ2-3; a weak D match, TRBD2 (5 bases). The specimen was PBMCs. The sequence was collected from a woman between 18 and 30 years old in good health and CMV-seropositive. This CDR3 is CASSGQDWRNTQYF. The CDR3 nucleotides read TGTGCCAGCAGTGGTCAAGATTGGAGGAATACGCAGTATTTT.